This TCR beta chain comes out of a study of graft-versus-host responses after intestinal transplantation. Background on the study: Uniformly, recipients were administered anti-thymocyte globulin induction with subsequent tacrolimus and steroids for about 3 years.

Generated by immunoSEQ multiplex PCR, the TCRdb table keeps only in-frame clones and is missing some. Here the sample spans just under 100,000 clones, about 93% being singletons. Germline loops: CDR1 SGHRS, CDR2 YFSETQ. Trimming left V 0 bases short and J 2 bases short, with 10 bases between. The CDR3 is made up of 15 amino acids. General study results and limits: Some GvH clones were seen earlier in gut or blood, suggesting intestinal origin. Allografts of patients with graft-donor T cell macrochimerism showed high graft-versus-host to host-versus-graft clone ratios.

Comments on this clone: The target antigen is unknown.

Sample: PBMCs, taken around 68 weeks after intestinal transplant. This sequence joins TRBV5-1 and TRBJ2-3; D is perhaps TRBD1 (6 bases). The receptor's source is a human patient who received an intestinal transplant, so some T cells may come from the graft donor. This chain's CDR3 is CASSLVGTTTDTQYF. For the CDR3, the DNA is TGCGCCAGCAGCTTGGTCGGGACAACCACAGATACGCAGTATTTT.